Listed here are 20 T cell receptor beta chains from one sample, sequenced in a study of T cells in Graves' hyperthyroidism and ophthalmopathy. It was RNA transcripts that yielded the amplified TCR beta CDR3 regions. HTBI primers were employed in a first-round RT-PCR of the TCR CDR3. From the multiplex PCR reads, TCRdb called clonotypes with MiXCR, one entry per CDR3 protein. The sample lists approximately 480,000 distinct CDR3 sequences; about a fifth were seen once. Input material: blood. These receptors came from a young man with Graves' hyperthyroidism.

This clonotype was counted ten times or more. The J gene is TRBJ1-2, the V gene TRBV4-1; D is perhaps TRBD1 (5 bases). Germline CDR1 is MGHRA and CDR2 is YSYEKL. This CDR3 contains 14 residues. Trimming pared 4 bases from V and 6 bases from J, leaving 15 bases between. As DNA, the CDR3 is TGCGCCAGCAGCCTTCCCGGGACTAAGGATGGCTACACCTTC. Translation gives CASSLPGTKDGYTF.

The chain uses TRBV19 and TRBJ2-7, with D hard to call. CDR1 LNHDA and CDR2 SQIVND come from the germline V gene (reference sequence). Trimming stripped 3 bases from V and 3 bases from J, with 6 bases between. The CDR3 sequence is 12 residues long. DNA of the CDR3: TGTGCCAGTAGTATGTCCGGCTACGAGCAGTACTTC. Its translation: CASSMSGYEQYF. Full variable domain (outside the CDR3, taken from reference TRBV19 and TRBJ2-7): DGGITQSPKYLFRKEGQNVTLSCEQNLNHDAMYWYRQDPGQGLRLIYYSQIVNDFQKGDIAEGYSVSREKKESFPLTVTSAQKNPTAFYLCASSMSGYEQYFGPGTRLTVT.

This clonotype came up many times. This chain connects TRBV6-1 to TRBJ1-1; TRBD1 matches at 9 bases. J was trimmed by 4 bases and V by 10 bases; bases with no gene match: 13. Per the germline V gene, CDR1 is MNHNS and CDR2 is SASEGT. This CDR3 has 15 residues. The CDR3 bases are TGTGCCACCCTTGGCGTGGGGACAGGGCCCACTGAAGCTTTCTTT. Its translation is CATLGVGTGPTEAFF.

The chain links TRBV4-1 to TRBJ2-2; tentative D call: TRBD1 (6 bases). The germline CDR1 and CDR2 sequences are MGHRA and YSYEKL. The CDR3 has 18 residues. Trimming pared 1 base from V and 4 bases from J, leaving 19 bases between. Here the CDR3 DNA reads TGCGCCAGCAGCCAAGGAGGGGGACGGTTGAAGGGCACCGGGGAGCTGTTTTTT. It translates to CASSQGGGRLKGTGELFF.

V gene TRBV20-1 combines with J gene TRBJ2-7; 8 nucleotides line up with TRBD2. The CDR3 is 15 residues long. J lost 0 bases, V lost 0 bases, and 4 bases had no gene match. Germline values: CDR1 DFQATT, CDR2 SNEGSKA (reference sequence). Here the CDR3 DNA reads TGCAGTGCTAGAGATCGGGAGGGGTACTCCTACGAGCAGTACTTC. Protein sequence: CSARDREGYSYEQYF.

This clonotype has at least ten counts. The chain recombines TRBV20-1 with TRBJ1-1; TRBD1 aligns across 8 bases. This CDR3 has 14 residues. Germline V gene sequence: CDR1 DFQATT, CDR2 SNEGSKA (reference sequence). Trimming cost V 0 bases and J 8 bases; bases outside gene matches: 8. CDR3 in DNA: TGCAGTGCTAGAGATGTTGGCCAGGGGGCCGAAGCTTTCTTT. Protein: CSARDVGQGAEAFF.

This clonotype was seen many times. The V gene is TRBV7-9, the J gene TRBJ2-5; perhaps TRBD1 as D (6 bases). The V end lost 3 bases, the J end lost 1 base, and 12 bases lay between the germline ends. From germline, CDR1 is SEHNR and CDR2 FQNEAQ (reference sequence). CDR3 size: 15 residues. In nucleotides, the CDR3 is TGTGCCAGCAGCTTGATGGACAGTCCCCAAGAGACCCAGTACTTC. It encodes CASSLMDSPQETQYF.

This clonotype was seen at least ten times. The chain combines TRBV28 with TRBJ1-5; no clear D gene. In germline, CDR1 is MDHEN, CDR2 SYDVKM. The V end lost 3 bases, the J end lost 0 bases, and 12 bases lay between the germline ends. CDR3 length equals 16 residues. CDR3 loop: CASSFPDGVSNQPQHF. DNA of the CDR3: TGTGCCAGCAGTTTCCCGGACGGGGTTAGCAATCAGCCCCAGCATTTT. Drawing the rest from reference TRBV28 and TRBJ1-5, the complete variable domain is DVKVTQSSRYLVKRTGEKVFLECVQDMDHENMFWYRQDPGLGLRLIYFSYDVKMKEKGDIPEGYSVSREKKERFSLILESASTNQTSMYLCASSFPDGVSNQPQHFGDGTRLSIL.

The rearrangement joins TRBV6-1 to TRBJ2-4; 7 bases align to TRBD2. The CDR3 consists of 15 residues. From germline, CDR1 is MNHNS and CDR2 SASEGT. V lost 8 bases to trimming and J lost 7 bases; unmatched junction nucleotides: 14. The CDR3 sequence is CASLIRLARGNIQYF. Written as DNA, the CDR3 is TGTGCCAGCTTGATTCGACTAGCTCGGGGCAACATTCAGTACTTC.

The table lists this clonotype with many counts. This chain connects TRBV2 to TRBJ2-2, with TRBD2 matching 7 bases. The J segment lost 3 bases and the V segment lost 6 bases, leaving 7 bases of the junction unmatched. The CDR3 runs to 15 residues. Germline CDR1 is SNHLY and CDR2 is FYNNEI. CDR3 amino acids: CASSLEGRDTGELFF. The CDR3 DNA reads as TGTGCCAGCAGCTTGGAGGGGAGGGACACCGGGGAGCTGTTTTTT.

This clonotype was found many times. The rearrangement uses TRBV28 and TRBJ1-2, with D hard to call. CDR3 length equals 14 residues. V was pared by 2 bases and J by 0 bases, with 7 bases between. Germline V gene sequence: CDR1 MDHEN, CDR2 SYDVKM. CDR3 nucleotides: TGTGCCAGCAGTTTAATGGCCACTAACTATGGCTACACCTTC. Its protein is CASSLMATNYGYTF.

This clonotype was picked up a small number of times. CDR3 bases: TGTGCCAGCAGTTTTAGCAGGGGCGCGCTAGAGACCCAGTACTTC. Amino acids: CASSFSRGALETQYF. The chain carries TRBV28 and TRBJ2-5; TRBD1 is a possible D gene (6 bases). V gave up 3 bases and J gave up 4 bases, with 15 bases separating them. Germline V gene sequence: CDR1 MDHEN, CDR2 SYDVKM. CDR3 length: 15 amino acids.

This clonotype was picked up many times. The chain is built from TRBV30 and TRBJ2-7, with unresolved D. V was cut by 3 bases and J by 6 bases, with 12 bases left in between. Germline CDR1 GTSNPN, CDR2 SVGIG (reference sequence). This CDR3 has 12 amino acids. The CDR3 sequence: CAWSVWTSEQYF. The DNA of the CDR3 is TGTGCCTGGAGCGTATGGACCTCCGAGCAGTACTTC.

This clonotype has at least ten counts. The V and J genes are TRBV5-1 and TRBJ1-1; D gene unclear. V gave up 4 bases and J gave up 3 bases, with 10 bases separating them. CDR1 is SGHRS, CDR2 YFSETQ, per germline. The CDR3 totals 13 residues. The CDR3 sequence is CASSTDGDTEAFF. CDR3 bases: TGCGCCAGCAGCACGGACGGGGACACTGAAGCTTTCTTT. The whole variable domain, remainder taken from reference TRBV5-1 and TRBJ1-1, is KAGVTQTPRYLIKTRGQQVTLSCSPISGHRSVSWYQQTPGQGLQFLFEYFSETQRNKGNFPGRFSGRQFSNSRSEMNVSTLELGDSALYLCASSTDGDTEAFFGQGTRLTVV.

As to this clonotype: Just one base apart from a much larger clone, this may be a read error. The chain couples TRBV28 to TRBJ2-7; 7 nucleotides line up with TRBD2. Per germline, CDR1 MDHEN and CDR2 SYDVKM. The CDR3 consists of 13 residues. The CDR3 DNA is TGTGCCAGCAGTTTAGGGACTACCGATGAGCAGTGCTTC. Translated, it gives CASSLGTTDEQCF.

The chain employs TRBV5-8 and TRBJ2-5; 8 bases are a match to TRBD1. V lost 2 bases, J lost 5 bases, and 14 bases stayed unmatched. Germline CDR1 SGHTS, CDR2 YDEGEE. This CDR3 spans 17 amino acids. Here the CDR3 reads CASSFSTGAPPSETQYF. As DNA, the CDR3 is TGTGCCAGCAGCTTTTCGACAGGGGCGCCTCCAAGCGAGACCCAGTACTTC.

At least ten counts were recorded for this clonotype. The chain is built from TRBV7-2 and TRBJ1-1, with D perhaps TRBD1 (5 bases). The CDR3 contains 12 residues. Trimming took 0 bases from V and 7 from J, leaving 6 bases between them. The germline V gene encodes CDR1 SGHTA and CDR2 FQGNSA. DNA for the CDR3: TGTGCCAGCAGCTTAGCGACAGTTGAAGCTTTCTTT. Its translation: CASSLATVEAFF.

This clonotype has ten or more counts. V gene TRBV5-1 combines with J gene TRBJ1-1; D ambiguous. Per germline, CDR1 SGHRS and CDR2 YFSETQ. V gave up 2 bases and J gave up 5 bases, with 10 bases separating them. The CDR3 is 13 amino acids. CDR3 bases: TGCGCCAGCAGCTTTTCAGGACGGACTGAAGCTTTCTTT. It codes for CASSFSGRTEAFF.

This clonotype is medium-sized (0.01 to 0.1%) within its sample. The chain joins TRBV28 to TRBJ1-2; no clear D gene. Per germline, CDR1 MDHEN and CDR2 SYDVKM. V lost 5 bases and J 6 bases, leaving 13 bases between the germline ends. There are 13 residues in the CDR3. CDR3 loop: CASSRLGGNGYTF. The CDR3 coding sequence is TGTGCCAGCAGTCGTCTGGGAGGTAATGGCTACACCTTC.

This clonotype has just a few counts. This CDR3 reads CASTPDGANVLTF. The CDR3 DNA is TGTGCCAGCACCCCGGATGGGGCCAACGTCCTGACTTTC. The chain employs TRBV6-2 or TRBV6-3 and TRBJ2-6; D gene ambiguous. CDR3 length: 13 residues. Per germline, CDR1 MNHEY and CDR2 SVGEGT. Trimming removed 7 bases at V and 3 bases at J, with 7 bases between.